This TCR beta chain was captured by sequencing in a study of T cell responses to AZD1222 COVID-19 vaccine. Assay used: immunoSEQ multiplex PCR; TCRdb lists only in-frame clones, some missing. In the table there are fewer than 120,000 clones, around 89% of which are singletons. The CDR3 extends over 16 amino acids. Germline CDR1 is MNHEY and CDR2 is SVGAGI. V lost 2 bases and J 2 bases, leaving 13 bases between the germline ends. The receptor's source is an adult in good health. The chain combines TRBV6-5 with TRBJ1-5, with D possibly being TRBD1 (6 bases). The starting material was peripheral blood, obtained on day 0 of AZD1222 vaccination. The CDR3 here is CASSYAGGGGNQPQHF. In DNA, the CDR3 is TGTGCCAGCAGTTACGCGGGTGGGGGCGGCAATCAGCCCCAGCATTTT.